Reported below is one T cell receptor (beta chain). Germline CDR1 KGHSH, CDR2 LQKENI. The junction had 10 bases not matched to a gene; V was cut back by 6 bases and J by 8 bases. CDR3 length equals 14 residues. This sample is part of a study of blood T cell repertoires in COVID-19. Study in general: Samples of COVID-19 (acute and convalescent) were obtained from the United States, Italy and Spain.

TCRdb's table, derived via immunoSEQ multiplex PCR, lists solely in-frame clones and lacks some. The sample yields 280,000 or so clones, around 90% seen once. The sequenced sample consisted of peripheral blood. The receptor was derived from a young man with active or convalescent COVID-19. This rearrangement joins TRBV18 to TRBJ1-2; 9 bases are shared with TRBD1. The CDR3 nucleotides are TGTGCCAGCTCGGAGGACAGGGGTTCGTGGGGCTACACCTTC. This gives the protein CASSEDRGSWGYTF.